This T cell receptor beta chain originates from a study of T cells in Graves' hyperthyroidism and ophthalmopathy. Per germline, CDR1 SGHRS and CDR2 YFSETQ. Trimming shortened V by 4 bases and J by 2 bases, and 18 bases separated the two germline ends. The CDR3 contains 16 residues. Clinicians diagnosed patients from clinical symptoms, serum thyroxine and TRAb, thyroid ultrasound and orbital computed tomography. From RNA transcripts, TCR beta CDR3 regions were amplified. Using the HTBI primer set, a first-round RT-PCR was run on the TCR CDR3. TCRdb independently ran MiXCR on the multiplex PCR reads; one entry per CDR3 protein. The sample lists 700,000 to 950,000 distinct CDR3 sequences; 30% to 40% were seen once.

The TCR originated in a woman between 40 and 55 years old with Graves' hyperthyroidism. The J gene is TRBJ1-2, the V gene TRBV5-1, with a possible D match to TRBD1 (5 bases). The source material was blood. The CDR3 sequence is CASSQDSFGGNYGYTF. The CDR3 DNA sequence: TGCGCCAGCAGCCAAGATAGCTTCGGGGGGAACTATGGCTACACCTTC.